The rows below give T cell receptor beta chains drawn from one sample of a study of beta chain bispecific antibodies for T cell cancers. The antigens for these receptors are not known. MiXCR, applied by TCRdb to the 5' RACE reads, yields one record per CDR3 protein. The table records over 20,000 distinct CDR3 sequences, 2.6% of them present only once. Sequenced: healthy donor T cells cultured with leukemia cells. The receptors shown here come from a human donor in good health. Some clones in this sample may be carry-over from other donors' samples. Both conserved end residues are part of each CDR3. D genes are given only for firm matches. The size field is filled for only some rows; it gives once, few, many or a size class.

V: TRBV6-5; size: many; D: TRBD1; J: TRBJ2-3; CDR3: CASSSDRARRDTQYF; DNA: TGTGCCAGCAGTTCCGACAGGGCCCGAAGAGATACGCAGTATTTT
V: TRBV7-9; size: many; D: .; J: TRBJ2-1; CDR3: CASSPQYNEQFF; DNA: TGTGCCAGCAGCCCCCAATACAATGAGCAGTTCTTC
V: TRBV11-2; size: many; D: .; J: TRBJ2-7; CDR3: CASSLVCCEQYF; DNA: TGTGCCAGCAGCTTAGTTTGTTGCGAGCAGTACTTC
V: TRBV18; size: .; D: .; J: TRBJ2-3; CDR3: CASSPQNLTQYF; DNA: TGTGCCAGCTCACCCCAAAACTTGACGCAGTATTTT
V: TRBV2; size: many; D: TRBD2; J: TRBJ2-2; CDR3: CASKVAGGLVTGELFF; DNA: TGTGCCAGCAAGGTAGCGGGGGGACTTGTCACCGGGGAGCTGTTTTTT
V: TRBV5-6; size: .; D: .; J: TRBJ1-2; CDR3: CASAPPGAGLYGYTF; DNA: TGTGCCAGCGCCCCCCCAGGAGCAGGGCTCTATGGCTACACCTTC
V: TRBV19; size: few; D: .; J: TRBJ1-5; CDR3: CASSIDWPQGGNQPQHF; DNA: TGTGCCAGTAGTATAGATTGGCCTCAGGGAGGCAATCAGCCCCAGCATTTT
V: TRBV13; size: few; D: .; J: TRBJ2-7; CDR3: CASSKRNAEQYF; DNA: TGTGCCAGCAGCAAACGGAATGCGGAGCAGTACTTC
V: TRBV2; size: many; D: .; J: TRBJ2-4; CDR3: CASSEFSVASVNIQYF; DNA: TGTGCCAGCAGTGAGTTCTCCGTGGCCTCGGTGAACATTCAGTACTTC
V: TRBV20-1; size: many; D: .; J: TRBJ2-3; CDR3: CSARDLRDSDTQYF; DNA: TGCAGTGCTAGAGATCTCAGGGACTCAGATACGCAGTATTTT
V: TRBV5-6; size: many; D: .; J: TRBJ1-6; CDR3: CASSRGGSYNSPLHF; DNA: TGTGCCAGCAGCCGAGGTGGTTCCTATAATTCACCCCTCCACTTT
V: TRBV19; size: .; D: .; J: TRBJ1-5; CDR3: CASIEGSNQPQHF; DNA: TGTGCCAGTATCGAAGGAAGCAATCAGCCCCAGCATTTT
V: TRBV6-5; size: few; D: .; J: TRBJ2-1; CDR3: CASSYRGDEQFF; DNA: TGTGCCAGCAGTTACAGGGGGGATGAGCAGTTCTTC
V: TRBV18; size: many; D: .; J: TRBJ1-1; CDR3: CASSPAAGAGTEAFF; DNA: TGTGCCAGCTCACCAGCGGCGGGGGCGGGGACTGAAGCTTTCTTT
V: TRBV19; size: many; D: .; J: TRBJ2-7; CDR3: CASSFGPGSEQYF; DNA: TGTGCCAGTAGTTTTGGACCCGGGTCGGAGCAGTACTTC
V: TRBV9; size: many; D: TRBD2; J: TRBJ2-5; CDR3: CASSVGLAMEETQYF; DNA: TGTGCCAGCAGCGTAGGACTAGCGATGGAGGAGACCCAGTACTTC
V: TRBV7-3; size: many; D: TRBD2; J: TRBJ2-1; CDR3: CASSSLAGGYNEQFF; DNA: TGTGCCAGCAGCTCTTTAGCGGGGGGCTACAATGAGCAGTTCTTC
V: TRBV5-5; size: many; D: .; J: TRBJ1-4; CDR3: CASSQEGGVVREKLFF; DNA: TGTGCCAGCAGCCAGGAAGGTGGGGTCGTGCGAGAAAAACTGTTTTTT
V: TRBV6-5; size: many; D: .; J: TRBJ1-1; CDR3: CASSYSRSGTEAFF; DNA: TGTGCCAGCAGTTACTCGAGATCGGGAACTGAAGCTTTCTTT
V: TRBV20-1; size: few; D: .; J: TRBJ1-6; CDR3: CSAPETANYNSPLHF; DNA: TGCAGTGCGCCGGAGACTGCTAACTATAATTCACCCCTCCACTTT
V: TRBV5-1; size: .; D: TRBD1; J: TRBJ2-1; CDR3: CASSLGDREYNEQFF; DNA: TGCGCCAGCAGCTTGGGGGACAGGGAGTACAATGAGCAGTTCTTC
V: TRBV27; size: many; D: .; J: TRBJ2-3; CDR3: CGTGDPTDTQYF; DNA: TGTGGGACCGGGGACCCCACAGATACGCAGTATTTT
V: TRBV5-6; size: many; D: .; J: TRBJ1-2; CDR3: CASSPGTQGYTF; DNA: TGTGCCAGCAGTCCAGGGACTCAGGGCTACACCTTC
V: TRBV4-1; size: many; D: .; J: TRBJ2-7; CDR3: CASSLLTGPSDEQYF; DNA: TGCGCCAGCAGCCTTTTAACCGGGCCCAGCGACGAGCAGTACTTC
V: TRBV5-4; size: many; D: TRBD2; J: TRBJ2-1; CDR3: CASSLAAGGANEQFF; DNA: TGTGCCAGCAGCCTGGCCGCGGGGGGGGCGAATGAGCAGTTCTTC
V: TRBV30; size: many; D: .; J: TRBJ1-1; CDR3: CAWNPQGTAEAFF; DNA: TGTGCCTGGAACCCCCAGGGTACGGCTGAAGCTTTCTTT
V: TRBV25-1; size: many; D: .; J: TRBJ2-6; CDR3: CASSGGGANVLTF; DNA: TGTGCCAGCAGTGGCGGGGGGGCCAACGTCCTGACTTTC
V: TRBV10-3; size: many; D: TRBD1; J: TRBJ2-7; CDR3: CAISLGGQGGEQYF; DNA: TGTGCCATCAGCCTCGGGGGACAGGGAGGCGAGCAGTACTTC
V: TRBV18; size: .; D: .; J: TRBJ1-1; CDR3: CASSPGVEFLNTEAFF; DNA: TGTGCCAGCTCACCAGGAGTCGAGTTTCTGAACACTGAAGCTTTCTTT
V: TRBV7-9; size: many; D: .; J: TRBJ1-1; CDR3: CASAMQGKRTGIAAKREAFF; DNA: TGTGCCAGCGCCATGCAGGGTAAAAGGACGGGAATCGCGGCGAAACGTGAAGCTTTCTTT
V: TRBV2; size: many; D: .; J: TRBJ2-3; CDR3: CASSDSLTDTQYF; DNA: TGTGCCAGCAGTGACTCTCTCACAGATACGCAGTATTTT